The 14 T cell receptor beta chains below come from one sample, sequenced in a study of T cells in Graves' hyperthyroidism and ophthalmopathy. Amplification targeted TCR beta CDR3 regions from RNA transcripts. When the TCR CDR3 underwent first-round RT-PCR, the HTBI primer set was used. TCRdb reprocessed the multiplex PCR reads with MiXCR, giving one entry per CDR3 protein. The sample includes 650,000 to 850,000 distinct CDR3 sequences, around 19% of them seen just once. Input material: blood. The receptors come from a woman between 50 and 59 years old with Graves' hyperthyroidism that later progressed to Graves' ophthalmopathy.

This clonotype was seen only a few times. The chain links TRBV6-1 to TRBJ1-1; D remains unclear. Germline V CDR1 and CDR2: MNHNS, SASEGT. The CDR3 runs to 14 residues. The V end was cut by 8 bases, the J end by 1 base, with 14 bases between. In DNA form, the CDR3 reads TGTGCCAGCCTCGGAGCGCATGGGAACACTGAAGCTTTCTTT. It translates to CASLGAHGNTEAFF.

This clonotype has at least ten counts. V is TRBV11-2 and J is TRBJ2-1; TRBD2 agrees at 9 bases. Germline CDR1 reads SGHAT; CDR2 reads FQNNGV. Germline trimming cut 5 bases from V and 6 bases from J; bases unmatched to any gene: 8. The CDR3 is 15 amino acids. The CDR3 region has the DNA TGTGCCAGCAGCCCTAAAGCGGGGGGTCTCAATGAGCAGTTCTTC. This codes for CASSPKAGGLNEQFF.

This clonotype showed up many times. J is TRBJ1-1 and V is TRBV7-3; TRBD1 might be the D (5 bases). The CDR3 length is 15 residues. Germline lookup yields CDR1 SGHTA and CDR2 FQGTGA. V was cut by 0 bases and J by 1 base, with 9 bases left in between. CDR3 DNA sequence: TGTGCCAGCAGCTTAACCGGGGGTACGAACACTGAAGCTTTCTTT. Translation gives CASSLTGGTNTEAFF.

The chain links TRBV7-3 to TRBJ2-2; D unresolved. V was shortened by 1 base and J by 4 bases, with 4 bases between the two germline ends. This CDR3 has 13 amino acids. Germline CDR1 and CDR2: SGHTA and FQGTGA. The CDR3 sequence is CASSLSFTGELFF. CDR3 nucleotides: TGTGCCAGCAGCTTAAGTTTCACCGGGGAGCTGTTTTTT.

The sample holds one count of this clonotype. This clone may be a read error of a much larger clone one base away. This sequence joins TRBV6-5 and TRBJ1-6, with D possibly TRBD1 on 5 matching bases. Trimming took off 2 bases at V and 9 bases at J, with 11 bases between the two ends. The length of the CDR3 is 14 residues. CDR1 and CDR2 (germline): MNHEY, SVGAGI. The CDR3 DNA sequence: TGTGCCAGCAGTTACGGGACCGATGGTTCACCCCTCCACTTT. Translation gives CASSYGTDGSPLHF.

J is TRBJ1-1 and V is TRBV20-1, with D possibly being TRBD1 (5 bases). Per germline, CDR1 DFQATT and CDR2 SNEGSKA (reference sequence). This CDR3 contains 13 residues. Trimming shortened V by 0 bases and J by 4 bases, and 9 bases separated the two germline ends. The CDR3 protein is CSAREGAGTEAFF. In nucleotides, the CDR3 is TGCAGTGCTAGAGAAGGGGCCGGCACTGAAGCTTTCTTT.

The chain has TRBV3-1 and TRBJ1-4; D uncertain. This CDR3 contains 16 residues. The ends were cut back, 5 bases at V and 0 bases at J, with 13 bases in the middle. Germline values: CDR1 LGHDT, CDR2 YNNKEL (reference sequence). CDR3 in DNA: TGTGCCAGCAGCACCGGACGGATGACAACTAATGAAAAACTGTTTTTT. Translation gives CASSTGRMTTNEKLFF.

The table lists this clonotype with many counts. The rearrangement joins TRBV11-2 to TRBJ1-1; tentatively, D is TRBD1 (5 bases). Germline V gene lookup returns CDR1 SGHAT and CDR2 FQNNGV. The V and J ends lost 0 bases and 10 bases respectively, with 21 bases between them. This CDR3 region has 16 residues. The CDR3 nucleotides read TGTGCCAGCAGCTTAGATGGAGACAGCCTGTTCAGTGTAGCTTTCTTT. The encoded protein is CASSLDGDSLFSVAFF.

The table lists this clonotype with many counts. The chain has TRBV12-5 and TRBJ1-5; TRBD1 matches at 7 bases. V trimming: 1 base; J trimming: 5 bases; junction bases outside the gene matches: 5. CDR3 length: 15 amino acids. Germline lookup yields CDR1 LGHNT and CDR2 FRNRAP. The CDR3 here is CASGLGDRVDQPQHF. CDR3 in DNA: TGTGCTAGTGGTTTGGGAGACAGGGTCGATCAGCCCCAGCATTTT.

With respect to this clonotype: Just one base apart from a much larger clone, this may be a read error. This is likely a read error, given that the CDR3 carries no conserved phenylalanine or tryptophan at its end. The rearrangement uses TRBV19 and TRBJ1-2; TRBD1 might be the D (5 bases). There are 15 residues in the CDR3. From germline, CDR1 is LNHDA and CDR2 SQIVND (reference sequence). Trimming left V 3 bases short and J 0 bases short, with 11 bases between. CDR3 protein: CASSMGQGPNYGYTL. The CDR3 DNA is TGTGCCAGTAGTATGGGGCAGGGCCCTAACTATGGCTACACCCTC.

This chain links TRBV7-8 with TRBJ2-5; the D gene is possibly TRBD1 (6 bases). CDR1 and CDR2 from the germline V gene are SGHVS and FQNEAQ. V dropped 7 bases and J dropped 5 bases, with 23 bases sitting between them. The length of the CDR3 is 16 residues. The CDR3 spells CASNTGTPNPGETQYF. In nucleotides, the CDR3 is TGTGCCAGCAACACCGGGACACCAAATCCCGGGGAGACCCAGTACTTC.

The chain uses TRBV12-3 or TRBV12-4 and TRBJ1-5; TRBD1 is a possible D gene (6 bases). Between the trimmed V and J ends, which lost 4 bases and 2 bases, there was a span of 12 bases. The CDR3 runs 15 residues. The CDR3 sequence is CASSSLQGGNQPQHF. CDR3 DNA: TGTGCCAGCAGTTCGCTACAGGGTGGCAATCAGCCCCAGCATTTT.

This clonotype was detected ten times or more. The CDR3 DNA follows: TGTGCCAGCTCACGACCGGGACAAGTGTCAACCACGCAGTATTTT. Its protein product is CASSRPGQVSTTQYF. The V call is TRBV18, the J call TRBJ2-3, with a weak D call TRBD1 (6 bases). CDR1 is KGHSH and CDR2 is LQKENI in the germline V gene. Deletions cut 4 bases from V and 9 bases from J, with 20 bases between. The CDR3 is 15 residues long.

The chain recombines TRBV14 with TRBJ1-1; possibly TRBD1 for D (6 bases). With 4 bases removed from V and 5 bases from J, the gap between germline ends came to 11 bases. This CDR3 has 13 amino acids. Germline V gene lookup returns CDR1 SGHDN and CDR2 FVKESK. The CDR3 region has the DNA TGTGCCAGCAGCCGCACCAGGGGAACTGAAGCTTTCTTT. Its translation is CASSRTRGTEAFF.